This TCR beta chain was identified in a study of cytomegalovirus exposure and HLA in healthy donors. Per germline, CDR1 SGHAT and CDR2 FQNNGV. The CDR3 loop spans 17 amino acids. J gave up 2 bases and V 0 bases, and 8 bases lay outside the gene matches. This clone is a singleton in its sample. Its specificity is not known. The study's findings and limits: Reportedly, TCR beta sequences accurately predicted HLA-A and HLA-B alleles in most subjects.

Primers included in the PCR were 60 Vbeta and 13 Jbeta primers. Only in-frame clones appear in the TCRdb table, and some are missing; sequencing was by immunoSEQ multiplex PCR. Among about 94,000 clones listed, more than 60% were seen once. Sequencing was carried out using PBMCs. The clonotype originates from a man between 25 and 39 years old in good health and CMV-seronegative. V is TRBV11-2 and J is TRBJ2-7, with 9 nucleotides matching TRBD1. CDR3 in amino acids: CASSLDEGQGVPYEQYF. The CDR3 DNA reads TGTGCCAGCAGCTTAGATGAGGGACAGGGTGTCCCCTACGAGCAGTACTTC.